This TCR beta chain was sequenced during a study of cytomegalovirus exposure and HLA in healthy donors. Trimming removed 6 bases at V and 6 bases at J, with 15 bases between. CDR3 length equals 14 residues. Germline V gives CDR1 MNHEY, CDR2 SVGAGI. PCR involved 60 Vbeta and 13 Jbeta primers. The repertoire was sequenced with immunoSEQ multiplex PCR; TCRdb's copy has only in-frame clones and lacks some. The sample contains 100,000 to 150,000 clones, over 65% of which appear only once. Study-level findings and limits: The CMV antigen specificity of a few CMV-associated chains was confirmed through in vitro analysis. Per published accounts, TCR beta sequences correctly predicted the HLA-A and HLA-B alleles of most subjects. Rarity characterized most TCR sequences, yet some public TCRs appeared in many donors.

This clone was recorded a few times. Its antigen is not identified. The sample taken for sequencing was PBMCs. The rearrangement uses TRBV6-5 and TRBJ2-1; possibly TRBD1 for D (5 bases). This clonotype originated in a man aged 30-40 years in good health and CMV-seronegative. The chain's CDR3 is CASSPIGAVNEQFF. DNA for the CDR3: TGTGCCAGCAGCCCCATAGGGGCAGTCAATGAGCAGTTCTTC.